The 31 T cell receptor beta chains presented below share a single source sample, sequenced in a study of blood T cells in healthy people across ages. The use of a sample-barcoded 5' primer and a J-beta primer mix characterized a second PCR of roughly 6 to 11 cycles. From the 5' RACE reads, TCRdb called clonotypes with MiXCR, one entry per CDR3 protein. The data show about 1.5 million distinct CDR3 sequences, less than 45% seen once. Sequencing was performed on blood. These receptors were taken from a woman younger than 30 in good health.

The gene calls are TRBV4-2 and TRBJ2-1; 8 bases agree with TRBD2. V dropped 4 bases and J dropped 3; count of bases not matched to a gene: 8. The CDR3 is made up of 16 amino acids. Germline assignment: CDR1 LGHNA and CDR2 YNFKEQ. CDR3 amino acids: CASSPDGTRYYNEQFF. CDR3 sequence (DNA): TGTGCCAGCAGCCCAGACGGGACTAGGTACTACAATGAGCAGTTCTTC.

In nucleotides, the CDR3 is TGTGCCAGCAGGCCCGTGGAAACGGAGCAGTACTTC. It encodes CASRPVETEQYF. The V gene is TRBV3-1, the J gene TRBJ2-7; D not certain. CDR1 is LGHDT and CDR2 is YNNKEL in the germline V gene (reference sequence). Trimming stripped 6 bases from V and 7 bases from J, with 13 bases between. The CDR3 runs to 12 residues.

The rearrangement joins TRBV19 to TRBJ1-2; perhaps TRBD1 as D (5 bases). With 1 base removed from V and 4 bases from J, the gap between germline ends came to 16 bases. Germline V gene lookup returns CDR1 LNHDA and CDR2 SQIVND (reference sequence). The CDR3 consists of 16 residues. The CDR3 loop reads CASSIAYDSSAYGYTF. In DNA form, the CDR3 reads TGTGCCAGTAGTATAGCGTACGACAGCTCCGCCTATGGCTACACCTTC.

The chain carries TRBV10-3 and TRBJ2-1, with D perhaps matching TRBD2 (6 bases). V lost 7 bases and J lost 5, with 15 bases in between. There are 14 residues in the CDR3. Germline-derived CDR1 and CDR2 are ENHRY and SYGVKD. This chain's CDR3 is CAITVSGNHNEQFF. DNA of the CDR3: TGTGCCATCACCGTTAGCGGAAACCACAATGAGCAGTTCTTC.

This chain uses TRBV6-2 or TRBV6-3 with TRBJ2-4, with 8 bases identical to TRBD1. This CDR3 is 16 amino acids long. J lost 1 base, V lost 4 bases, and 6 bases had no gene match. Germline V CDR1 and CDR2: MNHEY, SVGEGT. The CDR3 sequence: CASSFQGASAKNIQYF. CDR3 DNA sequence: TGTGCCAGCAGTTTCCAGGGGGCGTCGGCCAAAAACATTCAGTACTTC.

The chain combines TRBV20-1 with TRBJ2-1, with D unresolved. The DNA end favors TRBJ2-7, so the J call may be wrong. CDR3 size: 14 residues. Germline CDR1 DFQATT, CDR2 SNEGSKA (reference sequence). CDR3 in DNA: TGCAGTGCTAGAGTGCCAGCGCCCTACAATGAGCAGTACTTC. Protein: CSARVPAPYNEQYF.

This clonotype was found a few times. An end of the junction does not agree with germline; a read error may underlie this. The chain carries TRBV27 and TRBJ1-5; D remains unclear. Per germline, CDR1 MNHEY and CDR2 SMNVEV (reference sequence). CDR3 length: 15 amino acids. CDR3 DNA: TGTGCCAGCAGCTCCGGGATGTATAGCCATCAGCCCCAGCATTTT. It yields the protein CASSSGMYSHQPQHF.

This clonotype appeared a few times. The chain couples TRBV7-2 to TRBJ1-5; no definite D call. V was clipped by 1 base and J by 7 bases, with 11 bases between them. This CDR3 region has 14 residues. Germline V gene data show CDR1 as SGHTA and CDR2 as FQGNSA. The CDR3 here is CASSLVTNGQPQHF. As DNA, the CDR3 is TGTGCCAGCAGCTTAGTCACAAACGGCCAGCCCCAGCATTTT. Using reference TRBV7-2 and TRBJ1-5 for the parts outside the CDR3, the full variable domain is GAGVSQSPSNKVTEKGKDVELRCDPISGHTALYWYRQSLGQGLEFLIYFQGNSAPDKSGLPSDRFSAERTGGSVSTLTIQRTQQEDSAVYLCASSLVTNGQPQHFGDGTRLSIL.

This clonotype was counted a few times. V gene TRBV27 combines with J gene TRBJ2-1; 8 bases map to TRBD1. Germline CDR1 is MNHEY and CDR2 is SMNVEV (reference sequence). The CDR3 is 16 amino acids. The junction had 11 bases not matched to a gene; V was cut back by 5 bases and J by 5 bases. The CDR3 region has the DNA TGTGCCAGCAGTCCGAGAGGACAGGGACAGAACAATGAGCAGTTCTTC. Protein sequence: CASSPRGQGQNNEQFF.

The sample holds one count of this clonotype. This chain uses TRBV9 with TRBJ1-6; perhaps TRBD1 as D (5 bases). CDR1 is SGDLS, CDR2 YYNGEE, per germline. Trimming left V 3 bases short and J 8 bases short, with 9 bases between. There are 13 residues in the CDR3. CDR3 nucleotide sequence: TGTGCCAGCAGCGGATCGGGGGATTCACCCCTCCACTTT. Its translation is CASSGSGDSPLHF.

The chain carries TRBV7-9 and TRBJ1-3; D is undetermined. The CDR3 consists of 14 residues. The germline V and J ends were trimmed by 5 bases and 4 bases, with 12 bases remaining between them. Germline values: CDR1 SEHNR, CDR2 FQNEAQ (reference sequence). The CDR3 bases are TGTGCCAGCAGCGCACGAGGGTACGGAAACACCATATATTTT. It specifies CASSARGYGNTIYF.

The V and J genes are TRBV2 and TRBJ1-3; TRBD1 agrees at 7 bases. Unmatched junction bases numbered 5, after V lost 4 bases and J lost 8 bases. CDR3 size: 13 residues. In germline, CDR1 is SNHLY, CDR2 FYNNEI. The CDR3 is CASSAEGAHTIYF. CDR3 nucleotides: TGTGCCAGCAGTGCCGAGGGGGCTCACACCATATATTTT.

This clonotype appeared a few times. V gene TRBV9 combines with J gene TRBJ2-1, with no clear D. V lost 4 bases and J lost 1, with 15 bases in between. The germline V gene encodes CDR1 SGDLS and CDR2 YYNGEE. CDR3 size: 16 residues. The CDR3, as DNA: TGTGCCAGCAGCTTCCTTCCCGACTCTTCCTACAATGAGCAGTTCTTC. Residues: CASSFLPDSSYNEQFF. Combining the CDR3 with reference TRBV9 and TRBJ2-1 gives the whole variable domain DSGVTQTPKHLITATGQRVTLRCSPRSGDLSVYWYQQSLDQGLQFLIQYYNGEERAKGNILERFSAQQFPDLHSELNLSSLELGDSALYFCASSFLPDSSYNEQFFGPGTRLTVL.

This chain joins TRBV4-1 and TRBJ2-5; D remains ambiguous. Trimming removed 0 bases at V and 0 bases at J, with 5 bases between. The length of the CDR3 is 14 residues. CDR1 is MGHRA, CDR2 YSYEKL, per germline. The CDR3 reads CASSQDSDQETQYF. CDR3 nucleotide sequence: TGCGCCAGCAGCCAAGATTCAGACCAAGAGACCCAGTACTTC.

The CDR3 DNA is TGTGCCAGCAGTTACGGGACAATCTACGAGCAGTACTTC. Protein product: CASSYGTIYEQYF. This rearrangement joins TRBV7-2 to TRBJ2-7; maybe TRBD1 (6 bases). The CDR3 consists of 13 residues. Per germline, CDR1 SGHTA and CDR2 FQGNSA. The V and J ends lost 6 bases and 3 bases respectively, with 12 bases between them.

This clonotype was detected a few times. The J gene is TRBJ2-7, the V gene TRBV12-3 or TRBV12-4; 8 nucleotides match TRBD2. The CDR3 is 13 residues long. The junction had 4 bases not matched to a gene; V was cut back by 3 bases and J by 6 bases. Here the CDR3 reads CASSFGTRLEQYF. The CDR3 coding sequence is TGTGCCAGCAGTTTTGGGACTAGGCTCGAGCAGTACTTC.

This clonotype was detected only a few times. The genes are TRBV2 and TRBJ1-4; possible D gene TRBD1, 6 bases. V dropped 6 bases and J dropped 4 bases, with 12 bases sitting between them. This CDR3 has 14 residues. Germline-derived CDR1 and CDR2 are SNHLY and FYNNEI. The CDR3 nucleotides read TGTGCCAGCAGCGCGGACAGTTATAATGAAAAACTGTTTTTT. Amino acid sequence: CASSADSYNEKLFF.

This clonotype was picked up a small number of times. The chain has TRBV25-1 and TRBJ2-7; perhaps TRBD2 as D (5 bases). Germline V gene sequence: CDR1 MGHDK, CDR2 SYGVNS. Trimming cost V 2 bases and J 3 bases, with 17 bases left between them. CDR3 size: 16 residues. The CDR3 nucleotides are TGTGCCAGCAGTGAAAAAGTTCGGACGGGGAACTACGAGCAGTACTTC. Translated: CASSEKVRTGNYEQYF.

This clonotype was detected ten times or more. V and J are TRBV11-1 and TRBJ2-7; 10 positions agree with TRBD2. This CDR3 spans 14 amino acids. V was pared by 4 bases and J by 4 bases, with 4 bases of the junction left unmatched. Germline CDR1 SGHAT, CDR2 FQDESV (reference sequence). In DNA, the CDR3 is TGTGCCAGCAGCTCAACTAGCGGGAAATACGAGCAGTACTTC. Protein: CASSSTSGKYEQYF.

The rearrangement links TRBV20-1 to TRBJ2-4; TRBD2 matches at 11 bases. CDR1 is DFQATT, CDR2 SNEGSKA, per germline (reference sequence). The CDR3 extends over 18 amino acids. The junction had 15 bases not matched to a gene; V was cut back by 6 bases and J by 2 bases. The CDR3 nucleotides read TGCAGTGCCGCCCGGGCTAGCGGGGGGCCGCTAACCAAAAACATTCAGTACTTC. This sequence encodes CSAARASGGPLTKNIQYF.

This chain links TRBV27 with TRBJ2-2; no firm D call. CDR1 and CDR2 from the germline V gene are MNHEY and SMNVEV (reference sequence). V was trimmed by 2 bases and J by 2 bases, leaving 18 bases between them. This CDR3 contains 18 residues. CDR3 nucleotide sequence: TGTGCCAGCAGTTTAGCTTCGACTCCCTCACACAACACCGGGGAGCTGTTTTTT. It yields the protein CASSLASTPSHNTGELFF.

This clonotype was seen a few times. The J gene is TRBJ1-2, the V gene TRBV14; no firm D call. The V gene lost 1 base and the J gene lost 7 bases, with 10 bases spanning the gap. Germline CDR1 and CDR2: SGHDN and FVKESK. The CDR3 covers 13 residues. This chain's CDR3 is CASSQVSGFGYTF. The DNA of the CDR3 is TGTGCCAGCAGCCAAGTGTCCGGGTTTGGCTACACCTTC.

This clonotype was seen more than once but under ten times. This chain links TRBV4-1 with TRBJ2-4; D not certain. The DNA end is a closer match to TRBJ2-7, so the J assignment may be wrong. This CDR3 is built from 14 residues. Germline V gene sequence: CDR1 MGHRA, CDR2 YSYEKL. The CDR3 sequence: CASSQVWRSYEQYF. The CDR3 DNA reads as TGCGCCAGCAGCCAAGTTTGGCGGTCCTACGAGCAGTACTTC.

The CDR3 reads CSARSGDQQFF. The CDR3 region has the DNA TGCAGTGCTAGATCCGGGGATCAGCAGTTCTTC. This chain links TRBV20-1 with TRBJ2-1, with TRBD2 as a possible D gene (5 bases). Germline V gene sequence: CDR1 DFQATT, CDR2 SNEGSKA (reference sequence). The V end lost 2 bases, the J end lost 11 bases, and 10 bases lay between the germline ends. The CDR3 has 11 amino acids.

A note on this clonotype: A read error may produce the germline difference seen at one junction end. The chain uses TRBV5-1 and TRBJ1-1; 7 bases fit TRBD1. The CDR3 contains 14 residues. Germline values: CDR1 SGHRS, CDR2 YFSETQ. The CDR3 DNA reads as TGCGCCAGCGGCTTCGCAGGGGGGAACACTGAAGCTTTCTTT. It is translated as CASGFAGGNTEAFF.

V is TRBV20-1 and J is TRBJ1-1; no clear D. The CDR3 covers 12 residues. Germline loops: CDR1 DFQATT, CDR2 SNEGSKA (reference sequence). Trimming stripped 2 bases from V and 6 bases from J, with 10 bases between. This CDR3 reads CSARWPGAEAFF. CDR3 nucleotides: TGCAGTGCTAGATGGCCCGGGGCTGAAGCTTTCTTT.

This clonotype was observed a few times. The chain uses TRBV12-3 or TRBV12-4 and TRBJ2-7; either TRBD1 or TRBD2 may fit D (5 bases each). Trimming took off 3 bases at V and 0 bases at J, with 9 bases between the two ends. The CDR3 length is 14 residues. The chain's CDR3 is CASSFSDSSYEQYF. The CDR3 DNA follows: TGTGCCAGCAGTTTTAGCGACAGCTCCTACGAGCAGTACTTC.

The V call is TRBV4-3, the J call TRBJ2-1; TRBD2 aligns across 9 bases. The J call may be incorrect, as the DNA end agrees better with TRBJ2-7. This CDR3 is 19 amino acids long. Germline V gene data show CDR1 as LGHNA and CDR2 as YSLEER. CDR3 in DNA: TGCGCCAGCAGCCAAGGCGGGGCTAGCGGGAACCTAAACTACAATGAGCAGTACTTC. Translation gives CASSQGGASGNLNYNEQYF.

This clonotype has a single count. The rearrangement joins TRBV27 to TRBJ1-1; D remains ambiguous. The CDR3 is 14 residues long. The germline CDR1 and CDR2 sequences are MNHEY and SMNVEV (reference sequence). Between the trimmed V and J ends, which lost 3 bases and 1 base, there was a span of 9 bases. The CDR3 spells CASSFTRWNTEAFF. Here the CDR3 DNA reads TGTGCCAGCAGTTTTACAAGGTGGAACACTGAAGCTTTCTTT.

The chain is built from TRBV6-6 and TRBJ1-5; D call uncertain. V lost 0 bases and J lost 4, with 10 bases in between. The CDR3 spans 15 residues. Germline lookup yields CDR1 MNHNY and CDR2 SVGAGI (reference sequence). CDR3 region: CASSYSPWTNQPQHF. In nucleotides, the CDR3 is TGTGCCAGCAGTTACTCCCCGTGGACGAATCAGCCCCAGCATTTT.

This clonotype has only a few counts. In DNA form, the CDR3 reads TGCAGTGCTAGAGATCCCCGGGGCACTGAAGCTTTCTTT. Translated, it gives CSARDPRGTEAFF. The V gene is TRBV20-1, the J gene TRBJ1-1, with D uncertain. The CDR3 length is 13 residues. V shed 0 bases and J shed 4 bases, with 9 bases lying between them. Looked up from germline, CDR1 is DFQATT and CDR2 is SNEGSKA (reference sequence).